This TCR beta chain appears in the sequencing data of a study of cytomegalovirus exposure and HLA in healthy donors. Regarding this clone: The antigen is unknown.

13 Jbeta primers and 60 Vbeta primers were used for the PCR. The authors' processing: Unique TCR beta chains numbered about 72 million in a later analysis, with roughly 10 million shared. Profiled with immunoSEQ multiplex PCR; TCRdb holds only in-frame clones, not every one. V and J calls and clone size follow that table, whereas D and trimming were derived from the DNA. The repertoire has around 200,000 clones, 65% to 90% of them found once; the top ten carry about 5.7%. Broader study findings: TCR beta chains numbering 150 to 200 were designated cytomegalovirus-associated.

This CDR3 has 11 amino acids. CDR1 is MNHNS and CDR2 is SASEGT in the germline V gene. The V and J ends lost 7 bases and 4 bases respectively, with 8 bases between them. Input material: PBMCs. The sequence was obtained from a man aged 35-49 years in good health and CMV-seropositive. The V gene is TRBV6-1, the J gene TRBJ2-7; D gene ambiguous. The DNA for the CDR3 is TGTGCCAGCACTTCGGTATACGAGCAGTACTTC. It encodes CASTSVYEQYF.